Listed below are T cell receptor beta chains from one sample, sequenced in a study of blood T cell repertoires in COVID-19. The data were produced by immunoSEQ multiplex PCR, yet TCRdb's version contains in-frame clones alone and is incomplete. The sample yields around 320,000 clones, 90% seen once. The source material was PBMCs or T cells enriched from blood (not recorded which). These receptors all come from a woman aged 18-30 years with acute COVID-19. The CDR3 runs from the conserved cysteine through the conserved F or W. D genes are given only for firm matches. Expanded clones get a size class; other rows say once, few or many, or leave the size out.

CDR3nt: TGTGCCAGTAGTATTTTAGGAGGCCGGGGCAATCAGCCCCAGCATTTT; CDR3aa: CASSILGGRGNQPQHF; abundance: once; d_gene: .; v_gene: TRBV19; j_gene: TRBJ1-5
CDR3nt: TGTGCCATCAGTGAGTATGGCCTAGGGGGCTATGGCTACACCTTC; CDR3aa: CAISEYGLGGYGYTF; abundance: .; d_gene: .; v_gene: TRBV10-3; j_gene: TRBJ1-2
CDR3nt: TGTGCCAGTAGAAAGTGGCAGGGGGACACTGAAGCTTTCTTT; CDR3aa: CASRKWQGDTEAFF; abundance: .; d_gene: TRBD1; v_gene: TRBV19; j_gene: TRBJ1-1
CDR3nt: TGTGCCAGCAGTTTGACTTATCGGGGTGCCCTCGGTACCGGGGAGCTGTTTTTT; CDR3aa: CASSLTYRGALGTGELFF; abundance: .; d_gene: .; v_gene: TRBV27; j_gene: TRBJ2-2
CDR3nt: TGTGCCAGCAGCAACTCCGCAGGCTACACCTTC; CDR3aa: CASSNSAGYTF; abundance: .; d_gene: .; v_gene: TRBV6-5; j_gene: TRBJ1-2
CDR3nt: TGTGCCAGCAGTTTAACGGCCGCTATAGGGGGTTTCTTT; CDR3aa: CASSLTAAIGGFF; abundance: .; d_gene: .; v_gene: TRBV28; j_gene: TRBJ1-1
CDR3nt: TGTGCCAGCAGCCCTCGACAGGGGGCCCAAGAGACCCAGTACTTC; CDR3aa: CASSPRQGAQETQYF; abundance: .; d_gene: TRBD1; v_gene: TRBV11-2; j_gene: TRBJ2-5
CDR3nt: TGTGCCAGCAGAGAAAAAAAGGACAGCCGAGAAAAAAACATTCAGTACTTC; CDR3aa: CASREKKDSREKNIQYF; abundance: .; d_gene: .; v_gene: TRBV6-1; j_gene: TRBJ2-4
CDR3nt: TGTGCCAGCAGTTTAACTAGCGGGAGTTCTTACAATGAGCAGTTCTTC; CDR3aa: CASSLTSGSSYNEQFF; abundance: .; d_gene: TRBD2; v_gene: TRBV28; j_gene: TRBJ2-1
CDR3nt: TGTGCCAGCAGCTTAGAGGCGGGACACTATGGCTACACCTTC; CDR3aa: CASSLEAGHYGYTF; abundance: .; d_gene: .; v_gene: TRBV7-9; j_gene: TRBJ1-2
CDR3nt: TGTGCCAGCGGGGACCTAGCGGGAATAGGGACAGATACGCAGTATTTT; CDR3aa: CASGDLAGIGTDTQYF; abundance: .; d_gene: TRBD2; v_gene: TRBV11-1; j_gene: TRBJ2-3
CDR3nt: TGTGCCAGCAGCCCGGGACTAGAGAGGAGGGCGCAGTATTTT; CDR3aa: CASSPGLERRAQYF; abundance: .; d_gene: TRBD2; v_gene: TRBV11-3; j_gene: TRBJ2-3
CDR3nt: TGTGCCAGCAGTTTCCCAGGGTATGGCTACACCTTC; CDR3aa: CASSFPGYGYTF; abundance: .; d_gene: .; v_gene: TRBV12-3/TRBV12-4; j_gene: TRBJ1-2
CDR3nt: TGTGCCAGCAGCCACCGCGGGGCGGGAGAGTCCAATGAGCAGTTCTTC; CDR3aa: CASSHRGAGESNEQFF; abundance: .; d_gene: TRBD2; v_gene: TRBV3-1/TRBV3-2; j_gene: TRBJ2-1
CDR3nt: TGTGCCAGCAGCCTTGGGACAGGGTACGGCTACACCTTC; CDR3aa: CASSLGTGYGYTF; abundance: .; d_gene: TRBD1; v_gene: TRBV3-1/TRBV3-2; j_gene: TRBJ1-2
CDR3nt: TGTGCCAGCAGTTACGTGGCCTTCTCCTATAATTCACCCCTCCACTTT; CDR3aa: CASSYVAFSYNSPLHF; abundance: .; d_gene: .; v_gene: TRBV28; j_gene: TRBJ1-6
CDR3nt: TGTGCCAGCAGCTCCACAGGGAACACTGAAGCTTTCTTT; CDR3aa: CASSSTGNTEAFF; abundance: .; d_gene: .; v_gene: TRBV7-3; j_gene: TRBJ1-1
CDR3nt: TGTGCCAGCAGCCCCCGCTTAGGGGCGACAGCCATATATTTT; CDR3aa: CASSPRLGATAIYF; abundance: .; d_gene: .; v_gene: TRBV7-9; j_gene: TRBJ1-3
CDR3nt: TGTGCCAGCAGCTTTGGGCAGGGGGCGAGGGAGACCCAGTACTTC; CDR3aa: CASSFGQGARETQYF; abundance: .; d_gene: TRBD1; v_gene: TRBV13; j_gene: TRBJ2-5
CDR3nt: TGTGCCAGCAGTCCGGGACAACCGACAGATACGCAGTATTTT; CDR3aa: CASSPGQPTDTQYF; abundance: .; d_gene: .; v_gene: TRBV7-3; j_gene: TRBJ2-3
CDR3nt: TGTGCCAGCAGTCCTCGGGGGGGCCCAGACTATGGCTACACCTTC; CDR3aa: CASSPRGGPDYGYTF; abundance: .; d_gene: .; v_gene: TRBV28; j_gene: TRBJ1-2
CDR3nt: TGTGCCAGCAGTAAAGCGGGGGCGCAGTTCTTC; CDR3aa: CASSKAGAQFF; abundance: once; d_gene: TRBD2; v_gene: TRBV12-3/TRBV12-4; j_gene: TRBJ2-1
CDR3nt: TGTGCCAGCAGTAGACCCCCCGGGACTAGCGGGAGGGATTGGTACTTC; CDR3aa: CASSRPPGTSGRDWYF; abundance: .; d_gene: TRBD2; v_gene: TRBV27; j_gene: TRBJ2-5
CDR3nt: TGTGCCAGCAGCCCGGTTGTACGGGCTGGGGCCAACGTCCTGACTTTC; CDR3aa: CASSPVVRAGANVLTF; abundance: .; d_gene: .; v_gene: TRBV4-2; j_gene: TRBJ2-6
CDR3nt: TGTGCCAGCAGCACGACAGTTGGCTCCTATAATTCACCCCTCCACTTT; CDR3aa: CASSTTVGSYNSPLHF; abundance: .; d_gene: .; v_gene: TRBV7-9; j_gene: TRBJ1-6
CDR3nt: TGTGCCAGCAGCTCACAGGGTAACGCTGAAGCTTTCTTT; CDR3aa: CASSSQGNAEAFF; abundance: .; d_gene: .; v_gene: TRBV7-9; j_gene: TRBJ1-1
CDR3nt: TGTGCCAGCAGTGAAGCAGCGGCTGGAAACACCATATATTTT; CDR3aa: CASSEAAAGNTIYF; abundance: .; d_gene: .; v_gene: TRBV2; j_gene: TRBJ1-3
CDR3nt: TGTGCCAGCAGTTTGCACAGGGGGCTCCGCTCCTACGAGCAGTACTTC; CDR3aa: CASSLHRGLRSYEQYF; abundance: .; d_gene: TRBD1; v_gene: TRBV28; j_gene: TRBJ2-7
CDR3nt: TGTGCCAGCAGTCTAACCCTCGACAGTTACTATGGCTACACCTTC; CDR3aa: CASSLTLDSYYGYTF; abundance: .; d_gene: .; v_gene: TRBV27; j_gene: TRBJ1-2
CDR3nt: TGTGCCAGCAGCACCGGACTAGCGGGAGGTCTCGAGCAGTACTTC; CDR3aa: CASSTGLAGGLEQYF; abundance: .; d_gene: TRBD2; v_gene: TRBV11-2; j_gene: TRBJ2-7
CDR3nt: TGTGCCAGCAGCTTCACGGGGGACGCAACCTACGAGCAGTACTTC; CDR3aa: CASSFTGDATYEQYF; abundance: .; d_gene: .; v_gene: TRBV7-2; j_gene: TRBJ2-7
CDR3nt: TGTGCCAGCAGCTTAGATCCCGCGGCTCCGGCCCAGCATTTT; CDR3aa: CASSLDPAAPAQHF; abundance: .; d_gene: .; v_gene: TRBV11-2; j_gene: TRBJ1-5
CDR3nt: TGTGCCTCGCGGACAGGGGGCGATCAGCCCCAGCATTTT; CDR3aa: CASRTGGDQPQHF; abundance: .; d_gene: TRBD1; v_gene: TRBV28; j_gene: TRBJ1-5
CDR3nt: TGTGCCATCAGTGAGTACAGGGAAGAGAATTCACCCCTCCACTTT; CDR3aa: CAISEYREENSPLHF; abundance: .; d_gene: .; v_gene: TRBV10-3; j_gene: TRBJ1-6
CDR3nt: TGTGCCAGCAGCTTGGGTACAGGGCTGGGCTATGGCTACACCTTC; CDR3aa: CASSLGTGLGYGYTF; abundance: .; d_gene: .; v_gene: TRBV5-6; j_gene: TRBJ1-2
CDR3nt: TGTGCCACCAGCAGAGTCCCGGGACAGGGGGGCGGGGAGCTGTTTTTT; CDR3aa: CATSRVPGQGGGELFF; abundance: once; d_gene: TRBD1; v_gene: TRBV15; j_gene: TRBJ2-2
CDR3nt: TGTGCCAGTATGAAGAGGGAGTCTAACTATGGCTACACCTTC; CDR3aa: CASMKRESNYGYTF; abundance: .; d_gene: .; v_gene: TRBV19; j_gene: TRBJ1-2
CDR3nt: TGTGCCAGTAGTCGGGAGGGAGAGACCCAGTACTTC; CDR3aa: CASSREGETQYF; abundance: .; d_gene: TRBD2; v_gene: TRBV19; j_gene: TRBJ2-5
CDR3nt: TGTGCCAGCAGCTTTGGACTAGCGGGAGGGGACGGGGAGCTGTTTTTT; CDR3aa: CASSFGLAGGDGELFF; abundance: .; d_gene: TRBD2; v_gene: TRBV7-9; j_gene: TRBJ2-2
CDR3nt: TGCAGTGCTTACAGGGGGGCAGGGCAGTACTTC; CDR3aa: CSAYRGAGQYF; abundance: .; d_gene: TRBD1; v_gene: TRBV20-1; j_gene: TRBJ2-7
CDR3nt: TGTGCCAGTAGTAGCTACCGAGGGCGGTATGGCTACACCTTC; CDR3aa: CASSSYRGRYGYTF; abundance: .; d_gene: .; v_gene: TRBV19; j_gene: TRBJ1-2
CDR3nt: TGTGCCAGCAGCTTGGGGCAGCGAAGTGGAAACACCATATATTTT; CDR3aa: CASSLGQRSGNTIYF; abundance: .; d_gene: .; v_gene: TRBV5-8; j_gene: TRBJ1-3
CDR3nt: TGTGCCAGCAGTTACGCTGGCAGTCGAAACACCATATATTTT; CDR3aa: CASSYAGSRNTIYF; abundance: .; d_gene: .; v_gene: TRBV6-5; j_gene: TRBJ1-3
CDR3nt: TGTGCCAGCACCCTAGGGGGGGCCTGGCAGCCCCAGCATTTT; CDR3aa: CASTLGGAWQPQHF; abundance: .; d_gene: .; v_gene: TRBV7-8; j_gene: TRBJ1-5
CDR3nt: TGCGCCAGCGGCGAGGTTTCGGAGAACACCGGGGAGCTGTTTTTT; CDR3aa: CASGEVSENTGELFF; abundance: .; d_gene: .; v_gene: TRBV10-1; j_gene: TRBJ2-2
CDR3nt: TGTGCCAGCAGCGTATCCTGGACTAGCGAGCAGTTCTTC; CDR3aa: CASSVSWTSEQFF; abundance: .; d_gene: TRBD2; v_gene: TRBV9; j_gene: TRBJ2-1
CDR3nt: TGTGCCAGCAGTCCATGGATAGGGACTAGCGGGGGCCTCTACGAGCAGTACTTC; CDR3aa: CASSPWIGTSGGLYEQYF; abundance: .; d_gene: TRBD2; v_gene: TRBV27; j_gene: TRBJ2-7
CDR3nt: TGCAGCGTTGACCGACAGACAATGAACACTGAAGCTTTCTTT; CDR3aa: CSVDRQTMNTEAFF; abundance: few; d_gene: .; v_gene: TRBV29-1; j_gene: TRBJ1-1
CDR3nt: TGTGCCAGCAGTTTTGGGAGGGCGGGGAACACTGAAGCTTTCTTT; CDR3aa: CASSFGRAGNTEAFF; abundance: .; d_gene: .; v_gene: TRBV27; j_gene: TRBJ1-1
CDR3nt: TGTGCCAGCAGTTCGTCGGGGACCCAGTACTTC; CDR3aa: CASSSSGTQYF; abundance: .; d_gene: .; v_gene: TRBV27; j_gene: TRBJ2-5